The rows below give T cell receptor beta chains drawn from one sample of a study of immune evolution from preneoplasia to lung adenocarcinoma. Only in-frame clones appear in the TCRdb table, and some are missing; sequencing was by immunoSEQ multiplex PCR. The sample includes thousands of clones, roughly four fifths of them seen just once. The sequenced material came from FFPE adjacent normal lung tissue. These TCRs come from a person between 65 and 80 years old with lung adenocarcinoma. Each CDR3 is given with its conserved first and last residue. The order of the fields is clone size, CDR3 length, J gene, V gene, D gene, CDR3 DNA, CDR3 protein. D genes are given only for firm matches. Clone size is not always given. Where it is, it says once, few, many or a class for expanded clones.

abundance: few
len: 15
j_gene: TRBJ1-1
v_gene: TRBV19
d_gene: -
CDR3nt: TGTGCCAGTAGTATTGGTGGGGGGTACGGCACTGAAGCTTTCTTT
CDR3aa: CASSIGGGYGTEAFF

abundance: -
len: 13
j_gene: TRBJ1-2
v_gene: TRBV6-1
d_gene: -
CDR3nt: TGTGCCAGCAGTGGACAAGAAGCTTATGGCTACACCTTC
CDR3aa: CASSGQEAYGYTF

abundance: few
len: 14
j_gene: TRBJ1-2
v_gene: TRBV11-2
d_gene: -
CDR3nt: TGTGCCAGCAGCCCGCCGATCAGGGTGGGGGGCTACACCTTC
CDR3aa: CASSPPIRVGGYTF

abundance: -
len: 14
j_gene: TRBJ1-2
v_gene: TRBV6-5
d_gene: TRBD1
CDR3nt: TGTGCCAGCGGCGGGACAGGGGCTAACTATGGCTACACCTTC
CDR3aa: CASGGTGANYGYTF

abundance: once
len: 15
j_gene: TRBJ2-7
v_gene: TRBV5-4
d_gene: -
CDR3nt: TGTGCCAGCAGCTTAGGGCAGGACACCCCTGCTGAGCAGTACTTC
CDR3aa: CASSLGQDTPAEQYF

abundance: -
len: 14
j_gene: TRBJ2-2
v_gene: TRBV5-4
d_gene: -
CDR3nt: TGTGCCAGCAGCTTGGGATGGGACACCGGGGAGCTGTTTTTT
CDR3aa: CASSLGWDTGELFF

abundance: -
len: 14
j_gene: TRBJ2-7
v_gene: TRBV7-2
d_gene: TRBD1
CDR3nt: TGTGCCAGCAGCTTAGATAACAGGGGTAGGGAGCAGTACTTC
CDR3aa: CASSLDNRGREQYF

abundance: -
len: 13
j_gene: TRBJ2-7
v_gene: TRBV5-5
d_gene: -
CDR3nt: TGTGCCAGCAGTATGGGCAGCACCTACGAGCAGTACTTC
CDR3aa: CASSMGSTYEQYF

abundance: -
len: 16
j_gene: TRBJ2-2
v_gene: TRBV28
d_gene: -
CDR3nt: TGTGCCAGCAGTACCACAACTAGTGCCCCTCCCGGGGAGCTGTTTTTT
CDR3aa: CASSTTTSAPPGELFF

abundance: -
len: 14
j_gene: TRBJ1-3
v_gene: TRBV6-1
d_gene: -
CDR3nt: TGTGCCAGCAGTGAACAAGCCTCTGGAAACACCATATATTTT
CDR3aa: CASSEQASGNTIYF

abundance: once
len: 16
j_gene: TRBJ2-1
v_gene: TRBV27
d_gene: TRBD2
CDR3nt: TGTGCCAGCAGTACGACCGGGACTAGCGGGGTAGGTGAGCAGTTCTTC
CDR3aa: CASSTTGTSGVGEQFF

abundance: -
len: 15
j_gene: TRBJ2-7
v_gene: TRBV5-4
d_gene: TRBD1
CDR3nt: TGTGCCAGCAGCCGCCGGGGACAGGGGGCGAACGAGCAGTACTTC
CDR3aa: CASSRRGQGANEQYF

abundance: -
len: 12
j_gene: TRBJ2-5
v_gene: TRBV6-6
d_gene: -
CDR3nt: TGTGCCAGCAGACTCGGCCCAGGGACCCAGTACTTC
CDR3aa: CASRLGPGTQYF

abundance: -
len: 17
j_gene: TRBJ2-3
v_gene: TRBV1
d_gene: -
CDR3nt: TGCACCAGCAGCCAATTGACTAGCGGGAGTCACACAGATACGCAGTATTTT
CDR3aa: CTSSQLTSGSHTDTQYF

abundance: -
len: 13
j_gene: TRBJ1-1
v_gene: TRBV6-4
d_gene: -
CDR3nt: TGTGCCAGCAGTCAGACAGGCGGCACTGAAGCTTTCTTT
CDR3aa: CASSQTGGTEAFF

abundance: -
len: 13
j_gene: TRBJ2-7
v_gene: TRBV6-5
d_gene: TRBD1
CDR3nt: TGTGCCAGCACCAGACAGGGGGGAAATGAGCAGTACTTC
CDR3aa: CASTRQGGNEQYF

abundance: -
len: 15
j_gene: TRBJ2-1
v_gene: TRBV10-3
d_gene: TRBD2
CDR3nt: TGTGCCATCAGTGTTCTAGCGGGAGGAAACAATGAGCAGTTCTTC
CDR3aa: CAISVLAGGNNEQFF

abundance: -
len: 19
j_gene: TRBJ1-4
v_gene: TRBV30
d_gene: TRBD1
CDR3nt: TGTGCCTGGAGTCCCAGGTTTGGGGACAGGGTCCAAAGACAGGAAAAACTGTTTTTT
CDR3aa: CAWSPRFGDRVQRQEKLFF

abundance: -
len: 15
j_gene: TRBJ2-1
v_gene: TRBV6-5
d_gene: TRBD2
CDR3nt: TGTGCCAGCAGTTACTTCGCGGGGGGGTATAATGAGCAGTTCTTC
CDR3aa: CASSYFAGGYNEQFF

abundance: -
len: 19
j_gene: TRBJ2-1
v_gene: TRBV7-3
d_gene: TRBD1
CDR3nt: TGTGCCAGCAGCAGCAGGGGGACAGGGGGCGGCGGGATGCTCAATGAGCAGTTCTTC
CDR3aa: CASSSRGTGGGGMLNEQFF

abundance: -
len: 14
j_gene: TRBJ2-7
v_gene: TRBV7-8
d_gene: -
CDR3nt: TGTGCCAGCAGCCGAATCCTAGCTTCAGACGAGCAGTACTTC
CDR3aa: CASSRILASDEQYF

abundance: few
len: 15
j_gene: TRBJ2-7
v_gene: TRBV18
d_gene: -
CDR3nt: TGTGCCAGCTCACCGGCCGACGGGGCAGCCTACGAGCAGTACTTC
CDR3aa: CASSPADGAAYEQYF

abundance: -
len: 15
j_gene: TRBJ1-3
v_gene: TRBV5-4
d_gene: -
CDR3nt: TGTGCCAGCAGCTTGGGAGCGGGGCCTGGAAACACCATATATTTT
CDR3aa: CASSLGAGPGNTIYF

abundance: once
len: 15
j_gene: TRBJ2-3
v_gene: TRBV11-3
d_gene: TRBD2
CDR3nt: TGTGCCAGCAGCTCCGGGACTAGCAGCACAGATACGCAGTATTTT
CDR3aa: CASSSGTSSTDTQYF

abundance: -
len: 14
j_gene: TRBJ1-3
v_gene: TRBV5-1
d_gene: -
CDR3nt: TGCGCCAGCAGCTTGGGGCAGGTCGGAAACACCATATATTTT
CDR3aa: CASSLGQVGNTIYF

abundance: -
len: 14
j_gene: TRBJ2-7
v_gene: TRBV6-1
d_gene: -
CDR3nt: TGTGCCAGCAGTGAAGCGCTTCGGGGGTACGAGCAGTACTTC
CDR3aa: CASSEALRGYEQYF

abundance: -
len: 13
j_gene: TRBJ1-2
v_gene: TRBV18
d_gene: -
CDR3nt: TGTGCCAGCTCACCGGGGGACGGTGCAGGCTACACCTTC
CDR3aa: CASSPGDGAGYTF

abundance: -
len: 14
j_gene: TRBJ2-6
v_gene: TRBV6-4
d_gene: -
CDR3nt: TGTGCCAGCAGTGACAGTTTTGGGGCCAACGTCCTGACTTTC
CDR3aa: CASSDSFGANVLTF

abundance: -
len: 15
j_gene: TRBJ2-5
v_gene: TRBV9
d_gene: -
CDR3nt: TGTGCCAGCAGCCATGACGGTACCCCATCCGAGACCCAGTACTTC
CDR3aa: CASSHDGTPSETQYF

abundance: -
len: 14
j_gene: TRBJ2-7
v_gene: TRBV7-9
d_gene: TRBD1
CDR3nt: TGTGCCAGCAGCGTAGGACAGGGGATTTACGAGCAGTACTTC
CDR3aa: CASSVGQGIYEQYF

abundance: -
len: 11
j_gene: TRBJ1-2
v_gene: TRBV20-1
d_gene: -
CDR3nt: TGCAGTGCTACCGGGAACTATGGCTACACCTTC
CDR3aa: CSATGNYGYTF

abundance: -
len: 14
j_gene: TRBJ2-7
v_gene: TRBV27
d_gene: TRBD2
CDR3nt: TGTGCCAGCAGTTTAGGAGGGAGGGGATACGAGCAGTACTTC
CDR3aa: CASSLGGRGYEQYF

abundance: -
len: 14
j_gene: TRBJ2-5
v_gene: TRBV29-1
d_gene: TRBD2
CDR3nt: TGCAGCGGTACCGGGACTAGCGTTAAAGAGACCCAGTACTTC
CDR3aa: CSGTGTSVKETQYF

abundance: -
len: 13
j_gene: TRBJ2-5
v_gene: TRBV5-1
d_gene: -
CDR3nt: TGCGCCAGCAGGCCAGGGTTCAGGGAGACCCAGTACTTC
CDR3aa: CASRPGFRETQYF

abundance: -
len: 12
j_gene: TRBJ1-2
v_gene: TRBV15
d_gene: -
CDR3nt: TGTGCCACCAGCCCCGGGTCTGGGGGCTACACCTTC
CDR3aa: CATSPGSGGYTF

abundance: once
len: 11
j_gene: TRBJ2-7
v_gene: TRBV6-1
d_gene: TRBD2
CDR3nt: TGTGTCAGCGGGAGGATTAACGAGCAGTACTTC
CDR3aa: CVSGRINEQYF

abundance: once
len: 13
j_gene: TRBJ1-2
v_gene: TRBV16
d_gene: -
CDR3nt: TGTGCCAGCGGACCGGGACGGTCTTATGGCTACACCTTC
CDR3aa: CASGPGRSYGYTF

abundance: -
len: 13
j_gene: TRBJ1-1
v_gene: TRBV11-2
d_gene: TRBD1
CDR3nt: TGTGCCAGCAGCTTTACAGGGGGGACTGAAGCTTTCTTT
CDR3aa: CASSFTGGTEAFF

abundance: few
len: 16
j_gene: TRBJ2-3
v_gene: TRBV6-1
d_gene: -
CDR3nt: TGTGCCAGCAGTGACGGCGGTCGTAGGGGCACAGATACGCAGTATTTT
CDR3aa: CASSDGGRRGTDTQYF

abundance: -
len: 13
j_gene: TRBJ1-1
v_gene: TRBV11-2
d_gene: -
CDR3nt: TGTGCCAGCAGACCTACAGGGAGCGGAGGGGCTTTCTTT
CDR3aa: CASRPTGSGGAFF

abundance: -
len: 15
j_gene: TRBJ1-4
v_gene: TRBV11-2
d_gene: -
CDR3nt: TGTGCCAGCAGCTTAGGAAACCGGATCAATGAAAAACTGTTTTTT
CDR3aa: CASSLGNRINEKLFF

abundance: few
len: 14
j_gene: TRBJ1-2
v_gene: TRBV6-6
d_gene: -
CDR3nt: TGTGCCAGCCGACAGGCATTAGCTAACTATGGCTACACCTTC
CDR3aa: CASRQALANYGYTF

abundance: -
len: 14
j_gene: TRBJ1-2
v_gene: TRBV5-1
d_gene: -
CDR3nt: TGCGCCAGCAGCTTGGCGACAGGAAGATATGGCTACACCTTC
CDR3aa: CASSLATGRYGYTF

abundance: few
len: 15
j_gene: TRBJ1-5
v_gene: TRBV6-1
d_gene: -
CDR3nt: TGTGCCAGCAGTGAAAGTCAGGGAGGGAGTCAGCCCCAGCATTTT
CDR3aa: CASSESQGGSQPQHF

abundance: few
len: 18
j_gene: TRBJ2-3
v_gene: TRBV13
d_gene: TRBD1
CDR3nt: TGTGCCAGCAGCTACAGAGCACCGGGGACAGGGGGCACAGATACGCAGTATTTT
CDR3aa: CASSYRAPGTGGTDTQYF

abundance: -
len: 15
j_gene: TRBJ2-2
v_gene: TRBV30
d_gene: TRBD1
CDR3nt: TGTGCCTGGAGTTACCGGGACAGGGTCACCGGGGAGCTGTTTTTT
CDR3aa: CAWSYRDRVTGELFF

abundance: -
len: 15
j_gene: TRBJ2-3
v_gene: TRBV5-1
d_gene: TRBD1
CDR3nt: TGCGCCAGCAGCTTTGACAGGGTCAGCACAGATACGCAGTATTTT
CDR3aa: CASSFDRVSTDTQYF